These 4 T cell receptor beta chains were sequenced from one sample in a study of blood T cell repertoires in COVID-19. The protocol was immunoSEQ multiplex PCR, while the TCRdb copy is restricted to in-frame clones and leaves out a portion. The data hold fewer than 200,000 clones, with approximately 91% observed a single time. Source material: peripheral blood. All receptors derive from a man between 18 and 35 years old with COVID-19, enrolled during active disease.

This chain joins TRBV14 and TRBJ2-7; D not certain. Trimming took 0 bases from V and 2 from J, leaving 11 bases between them. This CDR3 contains 15 residues. Germline CDR1 reads SGHDN; CDR2 reads FVKESK. The CDR3 DNA is TGTGCCAGCAGCCAAGATAGTCCGTTAACCTACGAGCAGTACTTC. Protein product: CASSQDSPLTYEQYF.

The V call is TRBV9, the J call TRBJ2-7; 9 bases align to TRBD2. Germline V gene sequence: CDR1 SGDLS, CDR2 YYNGEE. With 4 bases clipped from V and 4 bases from J, the junction kept 6 bases outside the gene matches. The CDR3 contains 14 residues. CDR3 region: CASSQAGGLYEQYF. The CDR3 nucleotides read TGTGCCAGCAGCCAAGCGGGAGGTCTGTACGAGCAGTACTTC.

The V gene is TRBV10-3, the J gene TRBJ1-2, with 7 bases matching TRBD1. Germline CDR1 is ENHRY and CDR2 is SYGVKD. The J segment lost 4 bases and the V segment lost 3 bases, leaving 2 bases of the junction unmatched. The CDR3 is 13 residues long. In nucleotides, the CDR3 is TGTGCCATCAGTGACAGGGGGGTCTATGGCTACACCTTC. Its protein is CAISDRGVYGYTF.

V and J are TRBV29-1 and TRBJ2-2; TRBD1 aligns across 10 bases. CDR1 is SQVTM and CDR2 is ANQGSEA in the germline V gene. The CDR3 totals 14 residues. With 3 bases clipped from V and 6 bases from J, the junction kept 4 bases outside the gene matches. CDR3 nucleotides: TGCAGCGTTGAGGGGACAGGGGTGGCCGGGGAGCTGTTTTTT. Protein: CSVEGTGVAGELFF.